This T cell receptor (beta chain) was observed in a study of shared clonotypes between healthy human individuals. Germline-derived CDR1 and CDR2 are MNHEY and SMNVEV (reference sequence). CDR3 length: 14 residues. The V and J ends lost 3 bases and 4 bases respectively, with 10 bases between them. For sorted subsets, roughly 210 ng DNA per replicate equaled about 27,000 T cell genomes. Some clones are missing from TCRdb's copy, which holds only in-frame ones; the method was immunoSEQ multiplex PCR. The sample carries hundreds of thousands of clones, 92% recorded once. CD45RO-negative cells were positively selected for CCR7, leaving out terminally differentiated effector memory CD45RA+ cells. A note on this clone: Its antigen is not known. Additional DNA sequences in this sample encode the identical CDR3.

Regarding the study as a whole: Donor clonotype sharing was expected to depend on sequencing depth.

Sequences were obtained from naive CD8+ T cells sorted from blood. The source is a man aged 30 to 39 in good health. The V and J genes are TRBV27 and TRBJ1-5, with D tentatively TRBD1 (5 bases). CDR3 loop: CASSFGGPNQPQHF. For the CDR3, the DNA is TGTGCCAGCAGTTTTGGGGGTCCAAATCAGCCCCAGCATTTT.